In this sample, the clone carrying this T cell receptor (beta chain) turned up a few times. Its antigen remains unknown. Diagnoses were established from clinical symptoms, serum thyroxine, TRAb, thyroid ultrasound and orbital computed tomography. PBMCs came from roughly 10 ml of fresh peripheral blood. The data originate from a study of Graves' ophthalmopathy and Graves' hyperthyroidism. Study-level results: The model flagged ophthalmopathy progression at 65% to 71% sensitivity and 72.22% specificity. Appearing in blood as well were most expanded thyroid clonotypes above 0.001 frequency.

As the template, RNA transcripts were used to amplify TCR beta CDR3 regions. The authors performed first-round RT-PCR with HTBI primers and then a second-round multiplex PCR. One entry per CDR3 protein, called by TCRdb with MiXCR from the multiplex PCR reads. The sample has 600,000 to 700,000 distinct CDR3 sequences; under 50% are singletons. The TCR originated in an adult man with Graves' ophthalmopathy. Sequences were obtained from peripheral blood.

CDR3 nucleotides: TGCGCCAGCAGCTTGGCCGGGGGGTCGGAGGAGACCCAGTACTTC. It specifies CASSLAGGSEETQYF. The gene calls are TRBV5-1 and TRBJ2-5, with 7 bases that match TRBD2. Germline V gene lookup returns CDR1 SGHRS and CDR2 YFSETQ. The J segment lost 5 bases and the V segment lost 0 bases, leaving 7 bases of the junction unmatched. The CDR3 covers 15 residues.